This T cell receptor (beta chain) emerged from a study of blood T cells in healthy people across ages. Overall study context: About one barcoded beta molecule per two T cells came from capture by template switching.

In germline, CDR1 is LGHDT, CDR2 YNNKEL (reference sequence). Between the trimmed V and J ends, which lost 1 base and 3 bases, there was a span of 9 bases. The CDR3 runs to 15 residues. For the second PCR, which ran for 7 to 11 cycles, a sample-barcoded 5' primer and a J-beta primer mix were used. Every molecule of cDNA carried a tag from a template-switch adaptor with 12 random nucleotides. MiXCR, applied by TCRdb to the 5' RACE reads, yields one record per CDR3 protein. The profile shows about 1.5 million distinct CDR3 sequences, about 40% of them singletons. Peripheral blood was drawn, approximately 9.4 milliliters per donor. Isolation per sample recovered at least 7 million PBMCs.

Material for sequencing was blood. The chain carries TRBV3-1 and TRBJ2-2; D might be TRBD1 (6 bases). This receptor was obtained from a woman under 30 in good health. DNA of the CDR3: TGTGCCAGCAGCCAAGGACAGGCTTACACCGGGGAGCTGTTTTTT. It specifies CASSQGQAYTGELFF. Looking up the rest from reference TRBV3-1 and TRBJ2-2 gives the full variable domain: DTAVSQTPKYLVTQMGNDKSIKCEQNLGHDTMYWYKQDSKKFLKIMFSYNNKELIINETVPNRFSPKSPDKAHLNLHINSLELGDSAVYFCASSQGQAYTGELFFGEGSRLTVL.